This T cell receptor beta chain was found in a study of PD-1 blockade in classical Hodgkin lymphoma. Whole-study results and caveats: Reports indicated that newly diagnosed patients had lower baseline TCR diversity than healthy donors did.

Only in-frame clones appear in the TCRdb table, and some are missing; sequencing was by immunoSEQ multiplex PCR. The sample has about 76,000 clones; about nine tenths are singletons. This clone appeared a single time. Antigen unknown. Every single patient, without exception, relapsed after autologous stem cell transplantation, and brentuximab vedotin exposure varied. CDR1 SGHRS and CDR2 YFSETQ come from the germline V gene. The CDR3 runs 14 residues. Trimming took 1 base from V and 8 from J, leaving 15 bases between them. The input for sequencing was peripheral blood mononuclear cells (PBMCs), taken at baseline. The V and J genes are TRBV5-1 and TRBJ1-2; D ambiguous. This clonotype was sampled from a human donor with classical Hodgkin lymphoma. The CDR3 region is CASSLSLAPGGYTF. DNA for the CDR3: TGCGCCAGCAGCTTGTCTCTGGCCCCGGGAGGCTACACCTTC.